Reported below is one T cell receptor beta chain. V shed 5 bases and J shed 8 bases, with 13 bases lying between them. The CDR3 contains 13 residues. CDR1 and CDR2 from the germline V gene are LNHDA and SQIVND (reference sequence). The data originate from a study of blood T cell repertoires in COVID-19. Study details: Specimens from acute and convalescent COVID-19 originated in the United States, Italy and Spain. Sample material is recorded as cDNA or gDNA derived from T cells, B-cell-depleted T cells, or PBMCs.

In the source study's methods: For nucleated cells, counts were estimated from reference gene primer amplification. Clones were sequenced by immunoSEQ multiplex PCR, and TCRdb holds only the in-frame ones, with some missing. V and J calls and clone size are copied from that table; D and trimming were computed from the DNA. This repertoire shows about 170,000 clones, roughly 86% found once; its top ten account for roughly 7%. The specimen was peripheral blood. This chain uses TRBV19 with TRBJ2-1, with D possibly being TRBD1 (6 bases). The origin of this receptor is an elderly woman in a cohort sampled during active or convalescent COVID-19. The CDR3 sequence is CASSSLGAHEQFF. The CDR3 DNA follows: TGTGCCAGTAGTTCGCTGGGGGCGCATGAGCAGTTCTTC.